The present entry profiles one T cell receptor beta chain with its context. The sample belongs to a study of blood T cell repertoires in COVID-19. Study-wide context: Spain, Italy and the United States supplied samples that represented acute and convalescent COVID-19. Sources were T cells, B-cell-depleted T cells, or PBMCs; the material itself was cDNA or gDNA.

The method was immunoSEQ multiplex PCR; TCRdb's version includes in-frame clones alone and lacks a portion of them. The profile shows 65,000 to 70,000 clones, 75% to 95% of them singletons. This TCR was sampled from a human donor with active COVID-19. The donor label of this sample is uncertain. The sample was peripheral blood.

The CDR3 bases are TGTGCCAGCCTAGCGGGAGGGCCTTACAATGAGCAGTTCTTC. Its protein product is CASLAGGPYNEQFF. The chain has TRBV19 and TRBJ2-1, with 12 bases that match TRBD2. CDR1 is LNHDA and CDR2 is SQIVND in the germline V gene (reference sequence). V dropped 9 bases and J dropped 4; count of bases not matched to a gene: 4. The CDR3 consists of 14 residues.